Listed here is a single T cell receptor beta chain. The V gene lost 4 bases and the J gene lost 8 bases, with 14 bases spanning the gap. CDR3 length: 13 residues. Germline V gene sequence: CDR1 KGHSH, CDR2 LQKENI. The assay was immunoSEQ multiplex PCR, and TCRdb's table has in-frame clones only and misses some. The sample records under 300,000 clones, about nine tenths being singletons. This sample is drawn from a study of blood T cell repertoires in COVID-19. Across the whole study: The cDNA or gDNA used as material had been derived from T cells, B-cell-depleted T cells, or PBMCs.

The gene calls are TRBV18 and TRBJ1-1, with D possibly matching TRBD1 (6 bases). Sequencing was performed on peripheral blood. The sequence was obtained from a man aged 55 to 69 who had recovered from COVID-19. Here the CDR3 DNA reads TGTGCCAGCTCACTACCCGGGACACTAGAAGCTTTCTTT. Encoded protein: CASSLPGTLEAFF.